This T cell receptor (beta chain) was captured in a study of early T cells in non-severe SARS-CoV-2 infection. This clonotype came up a few times. Its specificity is not known. Notes on the study in general: VDJdb matching favored anti-spike CD8 responses, missing private and CD4 specificities.

The V and J ends lost 4 bases and 0 bases respectively, with 11 bases between them. The germline gives CDR1 SGHDN, CDR2 FVKESK. The CDR3 has 15 residues. Researchers attached unique molecular identifiers to individual cDNA molecules. Each CDR3 protein is one row after TCRdb ran MiXCR on the 5' RACE reads. Among over 50,000 distinct CDR3 sequences, 15% were seen once, and the ten largest hold 10%. Specimen: whole blood, collected at baseline. The chain has TRBV14 and TRBJ2-3, with D tentatively TRBD2 (6 bases). This clonotype originated in an adult who was a healthcare worker with PCR-confirmed SARS-CoV-2 infection or an uninfected control (not recorded which). The CDR3 protein is CASSRLGISTDTQYF. In nucleotides, the CDR3 is TGTGCCAGCAGCCGACTAGGGATTAGCACAGATACGCAGTATTTT.